The rows below give T cell receptor beta chains drawn from one sample of a study of cytomegalovirus exposure and HLA in healthy donors. Here immunoSEQ multiplex PCR was the method, and the copy in TCRdb shows in-frame clones only, minus some. The table lists about 89,000 clones, 77% of them singletons. Source material: PBMCs. The receptors here all came from a man in his thirties or forties in good health and CMV-seronegative. Both conserved end residues are part of each CDR3. D genes are given only for firm matches. Clone size appears in some rows only: once, few, many, or a class for an expanded clone.

D,J,size,V,CDR3,DNA
TRBD1,TRBJ1-6,.,TRBV10-3,CAISESRQGGRNSPLHF,TGTGCCATCAGTGAGTCGCGGCAGGGGGGTAGGAATTCACCCCTCCACTTT
TRBD1,TRBJ1-5,.,TRBV19,CASSGQGAPWPQHF,TGTGCCAGTAGTGGCCAGGGGGCCCCATGGCCCCAGCATTTT
.,TRBJ1-1,once,TRBV25-1,CASSDGRVHTEAFF,TGTGCCAGCAGTGACGGGCGGGTTCACACTGAAGCTTTCTTT
TRBD1,TRBJ1-2,.,TRBV7-9,CSSSTSTGTGVNYGYTF,TGTTCCAGCAGCACCTCTACCGGGACAGGAGTTAACTATGGCTACACCTTC
TRBD1,TRBJ2-7,.,TRBV10-3,CAINRGYGGEQYF,TGTGCCATCAACAGGGGTTACGGAGGCGAGCAGTACTTC
.,TRBJ2-3,.,TRBV19,CASSARGTQYF,TGTGCCAGTAGTGCTAGAGGTACGCAGTATTTT
TRBD2,TRBJ2-1,.,TRBV11-2,CASSLELADEQFF,TGTGCCAGCAGCTTAGAACTAGCGGATGAGCAGTTCTTC
.,TRBJ1-1,.,TRBV19,CASSVTMSGNTEAFF,TGTGCCAGTAGTGTCACCATGAGCGGGAACACTGAAGCTTTCTTT
.,TRBJ2-5,.,TRBV7-2,CASSFQGRGETQYF,TGTGCCAGCAGCTTCCAGGGGCGGGGGGAGACCCAGTACTTC
.,TRBJ2-3,.,TRBV5-1,CASSLGRVSDTQYF,TGCGCCAGCAGCTTGGGCAGGGTTTCAGATACGCAGTATTTT
.,TRBJ1-4,few,TRBV28,CASSSQESGTRSEKLFF,TGTGCCAGCAGTTCCCAAGAATCCGGGACACGGAGTGAAAAACTGTTTTTT
TRBD1,TRBJ1-2,.,TRBV28,CASSLAGQGTTSYGYTF,TGTGCCAGCAGTTTGGCTGGACAGGGGACTACTTCCTATGGCTACACCTTC